This T cell receptor (beta chain) was obtained from a study of cytomegalovirus exposure and HLA in healthy donors. The study, taken as a whole, reports: Across donors, sequencing depth was assumed by presence/absence analyses to be roughly uniform.

V was clipped by 5 bases and J by 2 bases, with 17 bases between them. The CDR3 is 16 amino acids. The germline CDR1 and CDR2 sequences are MNHEY and SMNVEV (reference sequence). With respect to this clone: Its matching antigen is unknown.

With 60 Vbeta and 13 Jbeta primers, the PCR was carried out. As processed by the authors: In a later analysis, of tens of millions of unique beta chains, roughly 11 million appeared in at least two donors. Sequencing was performed with immunoSEQ multiplex PCR; in TCRdb, only in-frame clones are kept and a portion is missing. That table furnishes V, J and clone size, whereas the DNA furnished D and trimming. Of around 90,000 clones in the sample, roughly 86% are singletons; the top ten hold roughly 9.2%. The sample was PBMCs. The sequence derives from a man in his thirties or forties in good health and CMV-seropositive. The V and J genes are TRBV27 and TRBJ2-3, with D possibly TRBD2 on 6 matching bases. The CDR3 here is CASSLTPAGNTDTQYF. The CDR3 DNA sequence: TGTGCCAGCAGTCTTACCCCCGCGGGGAACACAGATACGCAGTATTTT.